This T cell receptor beta chain was documented in a study of T cells after yellow fever vaccination. The CDR3 has 13 residues. Germline assignment: CDR1 SGHDN and CDR2 FVKESK. V gave up 1 base and J gave up 5 bases, with 6 bases separating them. This clonotype turned up a few times. Its target is not known. General observations from the study: Clonotype sharing between CD4 and CD8 compartments was small.

From the 5' RACE reads, TCRdb called clonotypes with MiXCR, one entry per CDR3 protein. The sample shows 310,000 or so distinct CDR3 sequences, roughly 3.5% of them seen only once. The chain joins TRBV14 to TRBJ2-1; no reliable D call. The sequence derives from a man between 18 and 29 years old who received the YFV17D yellow fever vaccine. The sequencing here drew on PBMCs, taken on the day of the yellow fever booster vaccination. CDR3 DNA: TGTGCCAGCAGCCAAGTCGGAGACAATGAGCAGTTCTTC. This translates into CASSQVGDNEQFF.